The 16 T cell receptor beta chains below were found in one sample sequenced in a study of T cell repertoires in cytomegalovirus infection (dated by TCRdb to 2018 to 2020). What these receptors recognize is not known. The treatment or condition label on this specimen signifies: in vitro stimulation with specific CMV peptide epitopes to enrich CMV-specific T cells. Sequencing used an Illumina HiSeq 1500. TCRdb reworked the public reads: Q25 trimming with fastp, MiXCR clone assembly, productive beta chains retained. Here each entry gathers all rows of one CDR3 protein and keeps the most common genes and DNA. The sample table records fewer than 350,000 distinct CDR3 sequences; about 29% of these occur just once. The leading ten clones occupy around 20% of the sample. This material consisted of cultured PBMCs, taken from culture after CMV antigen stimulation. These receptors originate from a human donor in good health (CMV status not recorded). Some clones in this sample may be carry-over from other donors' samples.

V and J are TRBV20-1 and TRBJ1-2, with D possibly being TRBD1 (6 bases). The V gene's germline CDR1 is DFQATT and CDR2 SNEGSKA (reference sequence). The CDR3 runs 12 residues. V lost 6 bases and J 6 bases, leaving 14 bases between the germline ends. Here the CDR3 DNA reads TGCAGTGCAAAGCGGGGGGCGCATGGCTACACCTTC. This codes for CSAKRGAHGYTF.

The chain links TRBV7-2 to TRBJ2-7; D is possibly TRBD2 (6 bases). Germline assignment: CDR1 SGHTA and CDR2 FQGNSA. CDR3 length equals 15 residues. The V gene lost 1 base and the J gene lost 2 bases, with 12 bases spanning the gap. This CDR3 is CASSLGAVAAYEQYF. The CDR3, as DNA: TGTGCCAGCAGCTTAGGTGCGGTAGCGGCCTACGAGCAGTACTTC.

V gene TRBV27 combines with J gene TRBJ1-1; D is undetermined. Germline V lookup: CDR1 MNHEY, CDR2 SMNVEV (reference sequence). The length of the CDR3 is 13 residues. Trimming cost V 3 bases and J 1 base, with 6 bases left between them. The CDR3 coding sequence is TGTGCCAGCAGTTTTTTCCCGAACACTGAAGCTTTCTTT. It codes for CASSFFPNTEAFF.

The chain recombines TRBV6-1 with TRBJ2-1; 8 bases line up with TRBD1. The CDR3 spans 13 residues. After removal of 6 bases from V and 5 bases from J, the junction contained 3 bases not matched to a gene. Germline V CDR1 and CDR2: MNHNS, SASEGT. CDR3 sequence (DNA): TGTGCCAGCAGAGCGGACAGGGACAATGAGCAGTTCTTC. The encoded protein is CASRADRDNEQFF.

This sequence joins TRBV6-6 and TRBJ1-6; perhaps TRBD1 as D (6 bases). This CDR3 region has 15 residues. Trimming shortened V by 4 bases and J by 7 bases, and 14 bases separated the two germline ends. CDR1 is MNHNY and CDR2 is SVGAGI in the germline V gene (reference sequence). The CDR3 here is CASSSEGQGNSPLHF. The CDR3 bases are TGTGCCAGCAGTTCGGAGGGACAAGGGAATTCACCCCTCCACTTT.

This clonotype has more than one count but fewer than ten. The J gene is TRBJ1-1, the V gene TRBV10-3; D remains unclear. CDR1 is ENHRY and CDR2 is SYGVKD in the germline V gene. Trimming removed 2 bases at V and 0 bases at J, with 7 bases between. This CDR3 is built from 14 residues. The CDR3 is CAISERIMNTEAFF. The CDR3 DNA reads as TGTGCCATCAGTGAGAGGATAATGAACACTGAAGCTTTCTTT.

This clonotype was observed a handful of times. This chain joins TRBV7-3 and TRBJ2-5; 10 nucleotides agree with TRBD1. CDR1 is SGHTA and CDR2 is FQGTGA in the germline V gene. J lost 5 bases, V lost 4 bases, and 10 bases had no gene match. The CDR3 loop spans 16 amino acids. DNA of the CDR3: TGTGCCAGCAGCTCCTCGGGACAGGGGAAGGGGGAGACCCAGTACTTC. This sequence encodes CASSSSGQGKGETQYF.

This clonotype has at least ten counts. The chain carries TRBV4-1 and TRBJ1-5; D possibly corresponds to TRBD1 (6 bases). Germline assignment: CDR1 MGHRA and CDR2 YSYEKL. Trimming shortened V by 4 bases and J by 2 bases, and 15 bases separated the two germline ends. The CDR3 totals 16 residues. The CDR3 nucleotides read TGCGCCAGCAGCCTCCACAGGGTCGAAGGCAATCAGCCCCAGCATTTT. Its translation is CASSLHRVEGNQPQHF.

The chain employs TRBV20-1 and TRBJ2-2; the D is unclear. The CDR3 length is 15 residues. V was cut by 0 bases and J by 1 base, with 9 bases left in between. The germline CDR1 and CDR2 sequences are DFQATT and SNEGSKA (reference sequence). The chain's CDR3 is CSARDSRLNTGELFF. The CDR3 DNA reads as TGCAGTGCTAGAGATTCCAGGCTGAACACCGGGGAGCTGTTTTTT.

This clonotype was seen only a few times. In nucleotides, the CDR3 is TGCGCCAGCAGCCTGGGGGTTGCGCCGAGCACTGAAGCTTTCTTT. Its protein product is CASSLGVAPSTEAFF. The V and J genes are TRBV4-1 and TRBJ1-1, with a tentative D call TRBD1 (5 bases). Trimming stripped 4 bases from V and 4 bases from J, with 16 bases between. Germline CDR1 is MGHRA and CDR2 is YSYEKL. This CDR3 contains 15 residues.

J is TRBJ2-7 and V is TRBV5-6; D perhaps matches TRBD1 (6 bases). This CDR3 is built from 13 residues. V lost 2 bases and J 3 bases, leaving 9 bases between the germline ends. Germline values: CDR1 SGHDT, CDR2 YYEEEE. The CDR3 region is CASSFSGVYEQYF. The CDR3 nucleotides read TGTGCCAGCAGCTTTTCAGGGGTCTACGAGCAGTACTTC.

CDR3 nucleotides: TGTGCCAGCAGATCCGGGACTAGCGTTTACGAGCAGTACTTC. This codes for CASRSGTSVYEQYF. V usage is TRBV27 and J usage is TRBJ2-7, with 10 nucleotides matching TRBD2. The CDR3 length is 14 residues. Losses at the gene ends were 6 bases for V and 4 bases for J; bases not matched to a gene: 6. Germline lookup yields CDR1 MNHEY and CDR2 SMNVEV (reference sequence).

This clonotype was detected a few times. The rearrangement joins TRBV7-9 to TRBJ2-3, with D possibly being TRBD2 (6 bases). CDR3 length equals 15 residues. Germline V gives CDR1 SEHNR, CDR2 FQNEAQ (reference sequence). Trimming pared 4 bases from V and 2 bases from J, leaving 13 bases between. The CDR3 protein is CASSSLAGPTDTQYF. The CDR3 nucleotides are TGTGCCAGCAGCTCCCTTGCGGGGCCCACAGATACGCAGTATTTT.

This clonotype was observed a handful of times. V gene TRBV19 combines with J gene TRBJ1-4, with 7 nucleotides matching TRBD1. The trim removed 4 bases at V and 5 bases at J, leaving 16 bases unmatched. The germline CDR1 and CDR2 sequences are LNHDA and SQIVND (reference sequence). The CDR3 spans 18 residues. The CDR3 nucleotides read TGTGCCAGTAGTACTATAACCCCTTCAGGGGGGCGAAATGAAAAACTGTTTTTT. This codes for CASSTITPSGGRNEKLFF.

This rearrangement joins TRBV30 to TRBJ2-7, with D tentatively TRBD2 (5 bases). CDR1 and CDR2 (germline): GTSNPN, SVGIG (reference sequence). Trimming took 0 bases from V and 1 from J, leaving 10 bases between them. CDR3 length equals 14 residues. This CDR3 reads CAWSVARLSYEQYF. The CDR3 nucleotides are TGTGCCTGGAGTGTAGCCAGACTATCCTACGAGCAGTACTTC.

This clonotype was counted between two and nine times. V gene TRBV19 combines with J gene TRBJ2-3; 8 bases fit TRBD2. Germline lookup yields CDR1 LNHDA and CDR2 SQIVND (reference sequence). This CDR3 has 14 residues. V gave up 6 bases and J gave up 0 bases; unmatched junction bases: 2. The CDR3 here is CASRSGRSTDTQYF. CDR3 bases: TGTGCCAGTAGAAGCGGGAGAAGCACAGATACGCAGTATTTT.